These T cell receptor beta chains were read from a single sample in a study of CD8 T cells in Susac syndrome. TCRdb re-analysed the immunoSEQ multiplex PCR reads in MiXCR, keeping a single row per CDR3 protein. The sample carries over 150,000 distinct CDR3 sequences, about 94% recorded once. The sample consisted of CD4+ T cells from PBMCs. Receptors originate from a human donor with Susac syndrome. Each CDR3 is given with its conserved first and last residue. A D gene is named only where the DNA matches it firmly. Clone sizes are given selectively: once, few, many, or a class where the clone is expanded.

clone size: .; D gene: .; J gene: TRBJ2-5; V gene: TRBV20-1; CDR3 protein: CSARVGGEETQYF; CDR3 DNA: TGCAGTGCTAGAGTTGGAGGGGAAGAGACCCAGTACTTC
clone size: .; D gene: TRBD2; J gene: TRBJ2-5; V gene: TRBV7-9; CDR3 protein: CASRKRGPQETQYF; CDR3 DNA: TGTGCCAGCAGGAAGCGGGGGCCCCAAGAGACCCAGTACTTC
clone size: .; D gene: TRBD1; J gene: TRBJ1-1; V gene: TRBV2; CDR3 protein: CASRADRDTEAFF; CDR3 DNA: TGTGCCAGCAGGGCTGACAGGGACACTGAAGCTTTCTTT
clone size: .; D gene: .; J gene: TRBJ2-3; V gene: TRBV5-4; CDR3 protein: CASSLDPAGTDTQYF; CDR3 DNA: TGTGCCAGCAGCTTGGATCCCGCGGGCACAGATACGCAGTATTTT
clone size: .; D gene: .; J gene: TRBJ1-3; V gene: TRBV5-1; CDR3 protein: CASSLGAIGGSGNTIYF; CDR3 DNA: TGCGCCAGCAGCTTGGGGGCGATCGGCGGGTCTGGAAACACCATATATTTT
clone size: .; D gene: .; J gene: TRBJ2-3; V gene: TRBV12-3/TRBV12-4; CDR3 protein: CASREPGSTDTQYF; CDR3 DNA: TGTGCCAGCAGAGAACCCGGGAGCACAGATACGCAGTATTTT
clone size: .; D gene: .; J gene: TRBJ2-5; V gene: TRBV7-2; CDR3 protein: CASSFFEETQYF; CDR3 DNA: TGTGCCAGCAGCTTTTTTGAGGAGACCCAGTACTTC
clone size: .; D gene: .; J gene: TRBJ1-1; V gene: TRBV11-2; CDR3 protein: CASSLDRATAFF; CDR3 DNA: TGTGCCAGCAGCTTAGACCGAGCAACGGCTTTCTTT
clone size: .; D gene: .; J gene: TRBJ1-3; V gene: TRBV30; CDR3 protein: CAWSPGSSGNTIYF; CDR3 DNA: TGTGCCTGGAGTCCCGGGTCCTCTGGAAACACCATATATTTT
clone size: .; D gene: .; J gene: TRBJ1-3; V gene: TRBV30; CDR3 protein: CAWSAPGDSGNTIYF; CDR3 DNA: TGTGCCTGGAGTGCCCCGGGCGACTCTGGAAACACCATATATTTT
clone size: .; D gene: TRBD1; J gene: TRBJ1-5; V gene: TRBV19; CDR3 protein: CASSPRGSGQGRSEPQHF; CDR3 DNA: TGTGCCAGTAGCCCACGGGGGTCGGGACAGGGTCGTTCGGAGCCCCAGCATTTT
clone size: once; D gene: .; J gene: TRBJ2-1; V gene: TRBV15; CDR3 protein: CATSRDRTPYNEQFF; CDR3 DNA: TGTGCCACCAGCAGAGACAGAACACCCTACAATGAGCAGTTCTTC
clone size: .; D gene: .; J gene: TRBJ2-1; V gene: TRBV28; CDR3 protein: CASSLGQGFGLAEDNEQFF; CDR3 DNA: TGTGCCAGCAGTTTGGGACAGGGTTTCGGACTAGCGGAAGACAATGAGCAGTTCTTC
clone size: .; D gene: .; J gene: TRBJ2-2; V gene: TRBV9; CDR3 protein: CASRPRGDTGELFF; CDR3 DNA: TGTGCCAGCAGGCCGAGGGGGGACACCGGGGAGCTGTTTTTT
clone size: .; D gene: TRBD1; J gene: TRBJ2-7; V gene: TRBV12-3/TRBV12-4; CDR3 protein: CASSWDRGLSEQYF; CDR3 DNA: TGTGCCAGCAGTTGGGACAGGGGGCTCTCCGAGCAGTACTTC
clone size: .; D gene: TRBD1; J gene: TRBJ1-1; V gene: TRBV5-4; CDR3 protein: CASSWATGENTEAFF; CDR3 DNA: TGTGCCAGCAGCTGGGCGACAGGGGAGAACACTGAAGCTTTCTTT
clone size: few; D gene: .; J gene: TRBJ2-2; V gene: TRBV7-6; CDR3 protein: CASSNTGELFF; CDR3 DNA: TGTGCCAGCAGCAACACCGGGGAGCTGTTTTTT
clone size: .; D gene: .; J gene: TRBJ1-1; V gene: TRBV28; CDR3 protein: CASSFEGTEAFF; CDR3 DNA: TGTGCCAGCAGTTTTGAGGGTACTGAAGCTTTCTTT